A selection of T cell receptor beta chains follows, all from one sample in a study of Ad26.COV2.S vaccination and SARS-CoV-2 variants. The data were produced by immunoSEQ multiplex PCR, yet TCRdb's version contains in-frame clones alone and is incomplete. The table has 440,000 or so clones, 90% seen once. Sequencing used peripheral blood, obtained in a trial of Ad26.COV2.S vaccine versus placebo. The receptor source for this set is a person between 18 and 60 years old who received the Ad26.COV2.S COVID-19 vaccine or a placebo. CDR3s include the opening cysteine and the closing phenylalanine or tryptophan. D genes are given only for firm matches. Size is stated for part of the rows, as once, few or many counts, or as a class when the clone is expanded.

J	D	size	V	CDR3	DNA
TRBJ2-1	TRBD1	NA	TRBV5-1	CASSLDRGPTEQFF	TGCGCCAGCAGCTTGGACAGGGGGCCCACTGAGCAGTTCTTC
TRBJ2-3	NA	NA	TRBV11-3	CASSFATGNTQYF	TGTGCCAGCAGCTTCGCCACAGGGAATACGCAGTATTTT
TRBJ2-2	TRBD2	NA	TRBV19	CASSIPLGSGRALAGELFF	TGTGCCAGTAGTATCCCCCTTGGGAGCGGGAGGGCCCTGGCCGGGGAGCTGTTTTTT
TRBJ2-2	NA	NA	TRBV6-1	CASSAGRLPNTGELFF	TGTGCCAGCAGTGCAGGACGGCTCCCGAACACCGGGGAGCTGTTTTTT
TRBJ2-3	NA	NA	TRBV27	CASSFTDHTDTQYF	TGTGCCAGCAGTTTCACAGATCACACAGATACGCAGTATTTT
TRBJ2-7	NA	NA	TRBV10-2	CASSELGGLSSYEQYF	TGCGCCAGCAGTGAGTTGGGCGGGCTGAGCTCCTACGAGCAGTACTTC
TRBJ2-3	NA	NA	TRBV10-3	CAISPGGSTDTQYF	TGTGCCATCAGCCCAGGGGGGAGCACAGATACGCAGTATTTT
TRBJ1-6	TRBD1	NA	TRBV5-4	CASSLGTGNGNSPLHF	TGTGCCAGCAGCCTTGGGACAGGGAATGGTAATTCACCCCTCCACTTT
TRBJ1-2	TRBD1	NA	TRBV6-5	CASSTRTGRYGYTF	TGTGCCAGCAGTACCAGGACAGGACGCTATGGCTACACCTTC
TRBJ1-6	NA	once	TRBV30	CAWSDDVGAPLHF	TGTGCCTGGAGCGACGACGTTGGAGCACCCCTCCACTTT
TRBJ1-1	NA	NA	TRBV7-3	CASSLGPSMNTEAFF	TGTGCCAGCAGCTTGGGTCCCTCAATGAACACTGAAGCTTTCTTT
TRBJ2-2	TRBD2	NA	TRBV6-6	CASTPLAISTGELFF	TGTGCCAGCACTCCACTAGCGATAAGCACCGGGGAGCTGTTTTTT
TRBJ2-1	TRBD2	few	TRBV18	CASSLTSGSSYNEQFF	TGTGCCAGCTCACTTACTAGCGGGAGCTCCTACAATGAGCAGTTCTTC
TRBJ2-1	NA	NA	TRBV20-1	CSASLDEQFF	TGCAGTGCTAGTCTCGATGAGCAGTTCTTC
TRBJ1-5	NA	NA	TRBV27	CASSLAGYSNQPQHF	TGTGCCAGCAGTTTAGCAGGTTATAGCAATCAGCCCCAGCATTTT
TRBJ1-1	NA	NA	TRBV29-1	CSVERGGATEAFF	TGCAGCGTTGAGCGCGGGGGCGCGACTGAAGCTTTCTTT
TRBJ1-2	NA	NA	TRBV12-3/TRBV12-4	CASSLPGQRGYTF	TGTGCCAGCAGTCTCCCGGGACAACGAGGCTACACCTTC
TRBJ2-7	TRBD2	NA	TRBV27	CASSTSGSSYEQYF	TGTGCCAGCAGCACTAGCGGGAGCTCCTACGAGCAGTACTTC
TRBJ1-6	NA	NA	TRBV6-2/TRBV6-3	CASSYHPGLPGGSPLHF	TGTGCCAGCAGTTACCACCCGGGCCTGCCGGGAGGATCACCCCTCCACTTT
TRBJ1-2	NA	NA	TRBV5-6	CASSEPNRGYTF	TGTGCCAGCAGCGAGCCTAACCGGGGCTACACCTTC
TRBJ1-5	NA	NA	TRBV5-1	CASSLEDPSNQPQHF	TGCGCCAGCAGCTTGGAGGACCCGAGCAATCAGCCCCAGCATTTT
TRBJ2-5	TRBD1	NA	TRBV29-1	CSVGQGETQYF	TGCAGCGTGGGACAGGGAGAGACCCAGTACTTC
TRBJ2-3	TRBD1	NA	TRBV6-6	CASSRWGQGADTQYF	TGTGCCAGCAGCCGCTGGGGACAGGGGGCGGATACGCAGTATTTT
TRBJ2-5	NA	NA	TRBV18	CASSRPGLEETQYF	TGTGCCAGCTCACGTCCGGGACTTGAAGAGACCCAGTACTTC
TRBJ2-1	NA	NA	TRBV2	CAGSRGNEQFF	TGTGCCGGGTCCAGGGGTAATGAGCAGTTCTTC
TRBJ2-1	TRBD2	NA	TRBV6-5	CASSAPGLVNNEQFF	TGTGCCAGCAGCGCACCGGGACTAGTGAACAATGAGCAGTTCTTC
TRBJ2-7	NA	NA	TRBV6-2/TRBV6-3	CASSQGQIYEQYF	TGTGCCAGCAGCCAAGGACAGATCTACGAGCAGTACTTC
TRBJ1-5	NA	NA	TRBV24-1	CATSDRDGGYQPQHF	TGTGCCACCAGTGATCGGGACGGAGGGTATCAGCCCCAGCATTTT
TRBJ2-2	NA	NA	TRBV19	CASSINGHYTGELFF	TGTGCCAGTAGTATAAATGGACACTACACCGGGGAGCTGTTTTTT
TRBJ1-1	NA	NA	TRBV4-1	CASSQVRQNTEAFF	TGCGCCAGCAGCCAAGTTAGACAGAACACTGAAGCTTTCTTT
TRBJ1-5	TRBD1	NA	TRBV19	CASSMRQGNSNQPQHF	TGTGCCAGTAGCATGAGACAGGGGAATAGCAATCAGCCCCAGCATTTT
TRBJ2-1	NA	NA	TRBV5-4	CASSWDSPLGEQFF	TGTGCCAGCAGCTGGGACTCGCCCCTTGGGGAGCAGTTCTTC
TRBJ1-2	NA	NA	TRBV11-2	CASQSDRTLYGYTF	TGTGCCAGCCAATCCGACAGGACCCTATATGGCTACACCTTC